This T cell receptor (beta chain) comes out of a study of T cells after yellow fever vaccination (dated by TCRdb to the late 2010s). As for the study more broadly: The SMART-Seq v4 Ultra Low Input RNA kit was used to prepare libraries from fractions with low cell numbers. Bulk PBMC replicates and cell subsets were isolated from blood drawn at multiple timepoints before and after both primary and secondary immunization. Two healthy male donors, one aged 18 to 29 and one aged 30 to 40 years, were included in the cohort. Bulk TCR alpha and beta repertoires were sequenced longitudinally to track T-cell clones before and after primary and booster YFV17D yellow fever vaccination. What the study reported, not specific to this receptor: A small fraction of clonotypes appeared in both the CD4 and CD8 compartments, likely as a result of convergent recombination. The secondary T-cell response was weaker than the primary response but faster, peaking on day 5 instead of day 15. FACS-sorted repertoires could contain abundant contaminating clonotypes from the bulk population, so computational filtering was required. After the booster, most of the clones that had expanded following primary vaccination were detected again (almost 98% of CD4 and around 88% of CD8), which suggests that memory was broadly maintained. The study included only two donors, which limits how far the findings can be generalized.

This clonotype has just a few counts. The antigen this receptor binds is unknown. Per-base quality was not reported, and no clone a single base away is much larger than it. TCR cDNA was synthesized by 5'RACE template switching, through which a universal primer site and unique molecular identifiers were introduced. Priming for cDNA synthesis came from both the TCR alpha and TCR beta constant segments. Library amplification involved two PCR steps, and the second step added sample barcodes and sequencing adapters. Libraries were sequenced on Illumina HiSeq 2500 (2x100 bp) or NovaSeq (2x150 bp). Under the source paper's analysis protocol: MIGEC was used to demultiplex reads and collapse the reads into UMI consensus sequences, and MiXCR was used for V(D)J alignment. Clonotypes responding to the vaccine were identified with edgeR on replicate PBMC samples, with the criteria of FDR below 0.01 and a log2 fold change above 5 up to day 15. Each bulk clonotype was labeled CD4 or CD8 based on which sequenced repertoire, CD4 or CD8, contained the clonotype at higher abundance. TCRdb trimmed the raw reads at Q25, called clones with MiXCR and kept productive beta chains. Each entry merges the rows of one CDR3 protein and shows their most common DNA and genes. TCRdb assigned the V and J calls; the authors' analysis was not used. In all, the sample holds 500,000 to 650,000 distinct CDR3 sequences, and around an eighth of those were seen once. The ten largest clones take up over 11% of the sample.

There are 14 amino acids in the CDR3, from cysteine to phenylalanine inclusive. CDR3 DNA is the only sequence kept; it has 42 bases, read in frame from the first base. After removal of 4 bases from V and 2 bases from J, the junction retains 7 bases not matched to a gene. Reading the germline V gene (reference sequence) gives CDR1 DFQATT and CDR2 SNEGSKA. The treatment or condition label corresponds to: live attenuated yellow fever vaccine strain. Two biological replicates of bulk PBMCs were collected at each blood-draw timepoint. PBMCs were isolated from peripheral blood using a standard Ficoll-Paque protocol. RNA was extracted with TriZol from bulk PBMCs, CD4 and CD8 fractions, and dextramer-positive and dextramer-negative fractions.

The sample was PBMCs, taken on the day of the yellow fever booster vaccination. Recombination connected TRBV20-1 to TRBJ2-7; the central 8 bases match TRBD1. The sequence came from a man under 40 who received the YFV17D yellow fever vaccine. The DNA sequence is as follows: TGCAGTGCTACCGCTGTGGACAGGGCCTACGAGCAGTACTTC. It translates to CSATAVDRAYEQYF.